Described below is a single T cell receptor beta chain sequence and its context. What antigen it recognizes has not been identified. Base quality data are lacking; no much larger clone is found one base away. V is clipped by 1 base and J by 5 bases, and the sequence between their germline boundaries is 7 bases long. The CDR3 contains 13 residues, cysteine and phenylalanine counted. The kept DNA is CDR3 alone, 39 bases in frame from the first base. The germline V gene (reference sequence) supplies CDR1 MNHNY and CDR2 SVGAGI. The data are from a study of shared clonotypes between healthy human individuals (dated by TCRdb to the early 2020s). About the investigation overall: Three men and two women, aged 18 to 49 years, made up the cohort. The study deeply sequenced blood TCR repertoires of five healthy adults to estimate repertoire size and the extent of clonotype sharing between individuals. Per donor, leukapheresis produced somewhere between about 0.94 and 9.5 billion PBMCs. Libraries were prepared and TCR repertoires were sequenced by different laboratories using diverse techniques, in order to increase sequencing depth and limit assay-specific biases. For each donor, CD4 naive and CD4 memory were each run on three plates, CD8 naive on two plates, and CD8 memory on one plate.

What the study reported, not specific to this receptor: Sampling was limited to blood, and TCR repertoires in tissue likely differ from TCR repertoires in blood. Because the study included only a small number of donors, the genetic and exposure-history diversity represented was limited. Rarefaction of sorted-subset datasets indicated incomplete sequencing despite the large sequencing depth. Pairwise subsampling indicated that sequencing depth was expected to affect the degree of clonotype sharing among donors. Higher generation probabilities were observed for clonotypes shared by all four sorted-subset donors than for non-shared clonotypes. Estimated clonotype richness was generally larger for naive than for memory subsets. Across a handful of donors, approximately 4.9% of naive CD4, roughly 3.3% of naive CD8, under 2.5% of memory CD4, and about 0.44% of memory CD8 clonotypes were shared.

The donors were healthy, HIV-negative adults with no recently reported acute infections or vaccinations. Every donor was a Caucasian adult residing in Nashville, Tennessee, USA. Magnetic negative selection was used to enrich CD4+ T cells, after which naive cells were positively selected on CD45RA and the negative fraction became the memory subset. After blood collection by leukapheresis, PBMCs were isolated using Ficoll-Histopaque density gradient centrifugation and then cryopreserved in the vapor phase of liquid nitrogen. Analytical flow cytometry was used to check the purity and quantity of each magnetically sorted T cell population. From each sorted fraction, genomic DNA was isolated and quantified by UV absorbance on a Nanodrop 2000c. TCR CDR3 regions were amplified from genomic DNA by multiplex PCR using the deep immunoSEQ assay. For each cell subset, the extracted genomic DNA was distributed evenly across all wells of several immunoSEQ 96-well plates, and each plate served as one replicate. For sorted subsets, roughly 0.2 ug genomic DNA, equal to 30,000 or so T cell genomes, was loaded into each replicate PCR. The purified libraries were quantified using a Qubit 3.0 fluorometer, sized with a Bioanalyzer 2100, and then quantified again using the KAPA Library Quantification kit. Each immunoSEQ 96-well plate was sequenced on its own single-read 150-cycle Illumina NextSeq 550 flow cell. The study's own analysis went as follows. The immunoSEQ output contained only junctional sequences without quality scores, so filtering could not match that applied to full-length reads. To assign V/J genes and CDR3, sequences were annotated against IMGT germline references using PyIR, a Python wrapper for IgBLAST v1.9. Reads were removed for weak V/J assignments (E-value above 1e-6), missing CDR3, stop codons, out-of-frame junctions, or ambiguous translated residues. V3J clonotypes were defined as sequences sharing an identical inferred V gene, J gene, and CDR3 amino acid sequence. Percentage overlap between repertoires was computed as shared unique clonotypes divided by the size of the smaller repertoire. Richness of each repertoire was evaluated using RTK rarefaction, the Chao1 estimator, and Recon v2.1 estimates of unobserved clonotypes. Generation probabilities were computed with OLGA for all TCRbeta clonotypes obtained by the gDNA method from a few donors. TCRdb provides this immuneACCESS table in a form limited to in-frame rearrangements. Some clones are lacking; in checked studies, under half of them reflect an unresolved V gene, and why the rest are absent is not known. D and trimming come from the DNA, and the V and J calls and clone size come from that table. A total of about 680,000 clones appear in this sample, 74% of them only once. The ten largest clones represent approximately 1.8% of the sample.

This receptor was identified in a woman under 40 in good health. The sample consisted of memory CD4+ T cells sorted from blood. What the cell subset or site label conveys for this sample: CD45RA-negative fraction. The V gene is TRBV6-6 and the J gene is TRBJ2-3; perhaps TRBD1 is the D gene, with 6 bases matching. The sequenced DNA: TGTGCCAGCAGTTACTTAGGGGGAGATACGCAGTATTTT. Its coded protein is CASSYLGGDTQYF.